The next 2 T cell receptor beta chains were all read from a single sample in a study of T cells in Graves' hyperthyroidism and ophthalmopathy. Amplified regions were TCR beta CDR3 sequences from RNA transcripts. A first-round RT-PCR of the TCR CDR3 used the HTBI primer set. One entry per CDR3 protein, called by TCRdb with MiXCR from the multiplex PCR reads. The sample has more than 500,000 distinct CDR3 sequences; around 15% are singletons. Material: blood. The receptors derive from a woman aged 25 to 39 with Graves' ophthalmopathy.

This clonotype was counted ten times or more. V gene TRBV28 combines with J gene TRBJ1-1; D unclear. Germline V gene sequence: CDR1 MDHEN, CDR2 SYDVKM. CDR3 length: 12 residues. With 6 bases removed from V and 7 bases from J, the gap between germline ends came to 12 bases. CDR3 amino acids: CASSSPFREAFF. The CDR3 DNA reads as TGTGCCAGCAGCTCACCCTTTCGTGAAGCTTTCTTT.

This clonotype has just a few counts. The gene calls are TRBV12-3 or TRBV12-4 and TRBJ2-3; no reliable D call. The V end lost 5 bases, the J end lost 3 bases, and 12 bases lay between the germline ends. This CDR3 is 14 amino acids long. The CDR3 DNA reads as TGTGCCAGCAGTCTGGTTTATAAGACAGATACGCAGTATTTT. It encodes CASSLVYKTDTQYF.